This T cell receptor (beta chain) was recovered during a study of blood T cell repertoires in COVID-19 (dated by TCRdb to about 2020). Regarding the study in general: The collaborator samples originated in the United States, Italy and Spain and spanned the acute and convalescent phases of COVID-19. The prospective study material was composed of cDNA or gDNA derived from T cells, B-cell-depleted T cells, or PBMCs. The dataset comprised deeply sampled blood TCRbeta repertoires from subjects exposed to, actively infected with, or recovered from COVID-19. A freely available public database, intended as a resource for researchers studying the immune response to SARS-CoV-2, is where the repertoires were released. The samples were drawn from the first 160 participants of the ongoing ImmuneRACE study and from under 1,500 subjects provided by 6 global collaborators. Nearly every sample came with metadata listing a de-identified subject ID, COVID-19 status, age in years and sex. Where available, HLA class I and class II types were obtained from metadata supplied by the sample provider rather than from assay-based typing.

TCRbeta CDR3 regions were amplified from genomic DNA by means of the immunoSEQ Assay, a bias-controlled multiplex PCR. In the original analysis: The number of nucleated cells in each sample was estimated by amplification of reference gene primers within the assay. To quantify the absolute abundance of each unique TCRbeta CDR3 rearrangement, sequence reads were collapsed and filtered. For each sample, productive Simpson clonality was calculated by taking the square root of Simpson's diversity index across productive rearrangements. The source is immuneACCESS, and TCRdb retained only in-frame sequences with V and J called. Part of the clones is not carried over; for the studies checked, unresolved V genes explain less than half of this, and the remainder is unexplained. D and trimming were read from the DNA, whereas the V and J calls and clone size are those reported in that table. This sample gives about 140,000 clones in total; about 78% of them show up just once. Of the sample, 9.5% to 12% falls within the top ten clones.

Reading the germline V gene gives CDR1 WSHSY and CDR2 SAAADI. Taken from cysteine to phenylalanine, the CDR3 has 17 residues. The only DNA kept is the CDR3, 51 bases in frame from the first base. Clipping removes 6 bases from V and 2 bases from J, with 9 as the unmatched junction base count. This clone was detected a few times. What antigen it recognizes has not been identified. No per-base quality is available; no much larger clone lies one base away. The full study reports these points: The amount of clinical and demographic metadata varied by source and participant and was provided uncurated.

Another Seattle source contributed samples from volunteer blood donors who had recovered from COVID-19. Each collaborating institution followed its own protocols to collect whole blood in K2EDTA tubes. Collaborator samples were shipped for TCRbeta analysis as frozen whole blood, isolated PBMCs, or DNA extracted from either sample type. Sequenced sample: peripheral blood. This receptor chain uses TRBV10-2 and TRBJ2-3; TRBD2 matches 12 bases in the middle. The sequence was obtained from a man aged 60 to 69 who had recovered from COVID-19. The CDR3 amino acid sequence is: CASRGGLAGPYTDTQYF. The nucleotide sequence is TGCGCCAGCAGGGGAGGACTAGCGGGACCTTACACAGATACGCAGTATTTT.